This TCR beta chain was identified during a study of blood T cell repertoires in COVID-19. Using immunoSEQ multiplex PCR, the repertoire was profiled, and TCRdb retains in-frame clones only, with some absent. The sample lists about 330,000 clones; about 90% were seen once. In germline, CDR1 is SGHTA, CDR2 FQGNSA. This CDR3 region has 15 residues. The V end lost 2 bases, the J end lost 7 bases, and 17 bases lay between the germline ends. The V and J genes are TRBV7-2 and TRBJ1-2; TRBD1 might be the D (6 bases). This receptor was identified in a man in his late teens or twenties who had recovered from COVID-19. Source material: peripheral blood. The CDR3 DNA follows: TGTGCCAGCAGCTTACTCCTGGGGGCGCCCTCTGGCTACACCTTC. It translates to CASSLLLGAPSGYTF.